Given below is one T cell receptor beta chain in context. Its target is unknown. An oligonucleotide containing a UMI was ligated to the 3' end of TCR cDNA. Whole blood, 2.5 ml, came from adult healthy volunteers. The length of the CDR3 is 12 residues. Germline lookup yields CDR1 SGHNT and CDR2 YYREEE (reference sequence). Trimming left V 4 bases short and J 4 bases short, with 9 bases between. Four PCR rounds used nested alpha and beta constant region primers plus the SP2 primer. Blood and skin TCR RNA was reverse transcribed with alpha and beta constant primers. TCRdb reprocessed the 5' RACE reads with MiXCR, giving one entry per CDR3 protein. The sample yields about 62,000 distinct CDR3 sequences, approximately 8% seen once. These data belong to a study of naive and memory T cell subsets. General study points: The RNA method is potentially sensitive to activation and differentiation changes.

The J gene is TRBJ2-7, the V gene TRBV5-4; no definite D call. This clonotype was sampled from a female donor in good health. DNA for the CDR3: TGTGCCAGCAGCAGGGATATTTACGAGCAGTACTTC. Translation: CASSRDIYEQYF.